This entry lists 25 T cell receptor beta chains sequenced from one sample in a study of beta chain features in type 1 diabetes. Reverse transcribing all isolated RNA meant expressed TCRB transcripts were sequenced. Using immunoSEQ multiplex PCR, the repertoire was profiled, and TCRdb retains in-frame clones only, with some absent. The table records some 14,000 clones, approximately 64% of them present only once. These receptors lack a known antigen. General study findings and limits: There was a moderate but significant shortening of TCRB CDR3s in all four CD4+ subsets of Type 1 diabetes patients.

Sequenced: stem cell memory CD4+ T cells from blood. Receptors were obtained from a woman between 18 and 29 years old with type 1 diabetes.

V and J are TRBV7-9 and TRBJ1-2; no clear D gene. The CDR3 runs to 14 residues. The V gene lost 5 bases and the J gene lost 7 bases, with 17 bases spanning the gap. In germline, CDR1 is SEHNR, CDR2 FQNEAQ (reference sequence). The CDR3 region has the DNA TGTGCCAGCAGCCCAATCATCAGCGGTTTTGGCTACACCTTC. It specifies CASSPIISGFGYTF.

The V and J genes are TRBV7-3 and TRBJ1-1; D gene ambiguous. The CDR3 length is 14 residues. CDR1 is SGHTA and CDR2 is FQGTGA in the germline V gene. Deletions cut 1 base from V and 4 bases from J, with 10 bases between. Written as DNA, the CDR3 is TGTGCCAGCAGCTTAAACCGGGATACCACTGAAGCTTTCTTT. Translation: CASSLNRDTTEAFF.

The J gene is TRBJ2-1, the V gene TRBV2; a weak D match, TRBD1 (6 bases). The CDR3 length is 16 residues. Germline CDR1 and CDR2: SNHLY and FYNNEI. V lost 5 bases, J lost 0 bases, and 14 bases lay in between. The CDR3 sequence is CASSRQAVSSYNEQFF. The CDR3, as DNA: TGTGCCAGCAGTAGACAGGCCGTAAGCTCCTACAATGAGCAGTTCTTC.

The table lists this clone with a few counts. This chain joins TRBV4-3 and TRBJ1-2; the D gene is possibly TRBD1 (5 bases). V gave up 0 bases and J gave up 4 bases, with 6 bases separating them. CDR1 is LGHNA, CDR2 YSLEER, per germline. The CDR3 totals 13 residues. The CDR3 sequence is CASSQDRAYGYTF. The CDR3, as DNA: TGCGCCAGCAGCCAAGACAGGGCCTATGGCTACACCTTC.

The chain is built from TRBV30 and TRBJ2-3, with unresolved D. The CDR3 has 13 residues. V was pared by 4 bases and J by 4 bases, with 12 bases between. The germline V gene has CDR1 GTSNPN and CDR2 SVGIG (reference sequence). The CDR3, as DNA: TGTGCCTGGAAAAGTCCAGGCCCAGATACGCAGTATTTT. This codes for CAWKSPGPDTQYF.

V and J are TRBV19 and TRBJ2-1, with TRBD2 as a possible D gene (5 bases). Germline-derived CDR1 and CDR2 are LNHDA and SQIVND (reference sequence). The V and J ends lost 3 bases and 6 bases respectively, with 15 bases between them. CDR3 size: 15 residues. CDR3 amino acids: CASSMDLSLPNEQFF. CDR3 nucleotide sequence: TGTGCCAGTAGTATGGACTTATCCCTGCCCAATGAGCAGTTCTTC.

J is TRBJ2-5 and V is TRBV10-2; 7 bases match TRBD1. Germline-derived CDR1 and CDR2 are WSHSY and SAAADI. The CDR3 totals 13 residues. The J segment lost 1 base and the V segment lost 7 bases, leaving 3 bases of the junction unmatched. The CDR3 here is CASTRDSQETQYF. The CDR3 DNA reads TGCGCCAGCACCAGGGACAGCCAAGAGACCCAGTACTTC.

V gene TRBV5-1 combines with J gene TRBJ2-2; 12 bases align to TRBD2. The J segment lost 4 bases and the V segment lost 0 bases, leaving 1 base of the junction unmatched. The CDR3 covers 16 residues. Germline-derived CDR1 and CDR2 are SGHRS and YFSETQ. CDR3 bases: TGCGCCAGCAGCTTGGAGGGACTAGCGGGCACCGGGGAGCTGTTTTTT. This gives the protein CASSLEGLAGTGELFF.

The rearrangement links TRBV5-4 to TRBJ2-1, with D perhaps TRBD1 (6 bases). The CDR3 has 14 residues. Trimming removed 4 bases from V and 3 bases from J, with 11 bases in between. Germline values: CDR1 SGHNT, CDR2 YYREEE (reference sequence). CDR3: CASSAQGYYNEQFF. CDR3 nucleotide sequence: TGTGCCAGCAGCGCACAGGGATACTACAATGAGCAGTTCTTC.

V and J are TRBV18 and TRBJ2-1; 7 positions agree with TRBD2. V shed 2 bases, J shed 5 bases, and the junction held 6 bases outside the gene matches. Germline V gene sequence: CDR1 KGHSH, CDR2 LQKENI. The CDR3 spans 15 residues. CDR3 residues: CASSPKMGGDNEQFF. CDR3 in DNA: TGTGCCAGCTCACCAAAGATGGGAGGGGACAATGAGCAGTTCTTC.

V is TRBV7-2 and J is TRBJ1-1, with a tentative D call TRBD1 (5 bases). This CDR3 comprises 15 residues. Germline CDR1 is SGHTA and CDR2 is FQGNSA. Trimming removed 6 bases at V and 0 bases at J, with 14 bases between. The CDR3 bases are TGTGCCAGCAGACCAGGGCCTTTGATGAACACTGAAGCTTTCTTT. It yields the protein CASRPGPLMNTEAFF.

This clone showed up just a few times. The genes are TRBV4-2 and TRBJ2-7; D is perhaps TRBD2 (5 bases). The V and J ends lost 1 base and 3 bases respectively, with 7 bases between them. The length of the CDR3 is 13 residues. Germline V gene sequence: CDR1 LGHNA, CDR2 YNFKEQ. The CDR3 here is CASSQVRDYEQYF. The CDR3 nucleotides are TGTGCCAGCAGCCAAGTACGGGACTACGAGCAGTACTTC.

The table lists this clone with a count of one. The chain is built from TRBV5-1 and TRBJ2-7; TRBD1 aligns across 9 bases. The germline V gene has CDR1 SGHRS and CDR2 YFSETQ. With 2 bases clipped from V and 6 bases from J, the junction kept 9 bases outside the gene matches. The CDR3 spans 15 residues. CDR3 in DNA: TGCGCCAGCAGCTTTTCGACAGGGGGGACGGGCGAGCAGTACTTC. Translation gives CASSFSTGGTGEQYF.

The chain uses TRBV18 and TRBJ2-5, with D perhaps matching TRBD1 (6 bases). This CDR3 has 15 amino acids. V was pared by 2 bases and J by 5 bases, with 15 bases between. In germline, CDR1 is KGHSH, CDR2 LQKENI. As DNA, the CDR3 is TGTGCCAGCTCACCAACTACAGGGATGGGCGAGACCCAGTACTTC. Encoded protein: CASSPTTGMGETQYF.

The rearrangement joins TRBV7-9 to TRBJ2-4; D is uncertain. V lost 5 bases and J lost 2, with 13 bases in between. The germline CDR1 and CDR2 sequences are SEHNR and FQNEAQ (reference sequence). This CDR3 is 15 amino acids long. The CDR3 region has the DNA TGTGCCAGCAGCCCGCTAGACCTGACCAAAAACATTCAGTACTTC. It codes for CASSPLDLTKNIQYF.

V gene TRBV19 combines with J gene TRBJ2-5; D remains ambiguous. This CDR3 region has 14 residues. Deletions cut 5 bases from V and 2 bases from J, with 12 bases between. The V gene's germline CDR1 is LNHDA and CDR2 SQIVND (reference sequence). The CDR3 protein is CASSSTGAQETQYF. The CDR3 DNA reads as TGTGCCAGTAGTTCAACCGGAGCTCAAGAGACCCAGTACTTC.

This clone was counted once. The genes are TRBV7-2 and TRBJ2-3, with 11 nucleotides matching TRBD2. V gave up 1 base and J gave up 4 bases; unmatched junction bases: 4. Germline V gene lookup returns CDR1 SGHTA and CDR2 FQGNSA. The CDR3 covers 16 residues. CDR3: CASSLEGSGRADTQYF. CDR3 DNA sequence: TGTGCCAGCAGCTTAGAGGGTAGCGGGAGGGCAGATACGCAGTATTTT.

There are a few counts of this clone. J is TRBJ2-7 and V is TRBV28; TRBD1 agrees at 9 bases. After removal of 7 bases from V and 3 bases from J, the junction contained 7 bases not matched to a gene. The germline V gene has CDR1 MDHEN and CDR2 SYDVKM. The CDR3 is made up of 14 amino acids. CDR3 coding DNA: TGTGCCAGCATAGACCCGGGACAGGGCTACGAGCAGTACTTC. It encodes CASIDPGQGYEQYF.

Here the CDR3 reads CASSINRGEETQYF. CDR3 nucleotides: TGTGCCAGCAGCATCAATCGGGGGGAAGAGACCCAGTACTTC. The chain joins TRBV7-8 to TRBJ2-5; 7 bases are a match to TRBD2. The CDR3 is 14 residues long. V was pared by 5 bases and J by 3 bases, with 6 bases of the junction left unmatched. CDR1 is SGHVS and CDR2 is FQNEAQ in the germline V gene.

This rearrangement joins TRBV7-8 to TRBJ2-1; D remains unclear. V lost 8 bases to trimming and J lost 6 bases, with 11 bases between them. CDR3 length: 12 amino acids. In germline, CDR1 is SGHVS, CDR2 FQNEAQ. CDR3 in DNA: TGTGCCAGCGCCAGAAGCGCCAATGAGCAGTTCTTC. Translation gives CASARSANEQFF.

Here the CDR3 reads CSVRWVGDAGYTF. The CDR3 bases are TGCAGCGTGAGATGGGTAGGGGATGCTGGCTACACCTTC. The chain recombines TRBV29-1 with TRBJ1-2; weak D call: TRBD1 (5 bases). The CDR3 sequence is 13 residues long. Germline V lookup: CDR1 SQVTM, CDR2 ANQGSEA. V gave up 6 bases and J gave up 7 bases, with 18 bases separating them.

The CDR3 spells CASMGPGSYEQYF. The CDR3 DNA is TGTGCCAGTATGGGGCCTGGCTCCTACGAGCAGTACTTC. V gene TRBV19 combines with J gene TRBJ2-7; maybe TRBD1 (5 bases). The V gene's germline CDR1 is LNHDA and CDR2 SQIVND (reference sequence). V was trimmed by 7 bases and J by 0 bases, leaving 10 bases between them. This CDR3 region has 13 residues.

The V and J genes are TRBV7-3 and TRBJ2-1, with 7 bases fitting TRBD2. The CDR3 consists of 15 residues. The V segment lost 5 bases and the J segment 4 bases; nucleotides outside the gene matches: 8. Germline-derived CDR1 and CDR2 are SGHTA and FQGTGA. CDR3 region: CASSISSGTYNEQFF. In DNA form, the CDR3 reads TGTGCCAGCAGCATTTCTAGCGGAACTTACAATGAGCAGTTCTTC.

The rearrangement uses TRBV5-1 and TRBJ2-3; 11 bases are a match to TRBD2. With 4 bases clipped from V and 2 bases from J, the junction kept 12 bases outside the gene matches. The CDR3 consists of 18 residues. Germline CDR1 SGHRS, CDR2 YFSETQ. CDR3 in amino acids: CASSPRAGTSGYTDTQYF. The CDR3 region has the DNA TGCGCCAGCAGCCCAAGAGCGGGGACTAGCGGATACACAGATACGCAGTATTTT.

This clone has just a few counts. CDR3: CASSPAGGEGDTQYF. DNA of the CDR3: TGCGCCAGCAGCCCTGCCGGGGGAGAGGGGGATACGCAGTATTTT. This chain links TRBV4-3 with TRBJ2-3, with a possible D match to TRBD2 (6 bases). Trimming left V 4 bases short and J 6 bases short, with 17 bases between. The CDR3 is 15 amino acids. Germline assignment: CDR1 LGHNA and CDR2 YSLEER.